These 5 T cell receptor beta chains were all obtained from the same sample, sequenced in a study of cytomegalovirus exposure and HLA in healthy donors. In the PCR, 60 Vbeta and 13 Jbeta primers were used. The data were produced by immunoSEQ multiplex PCR, yet TCRdb's version contains in-frame clones alone and is incomplete. This table holds some 140,000 clones, about 76% found once. The sample consisted of PBMCs. The receptors originated from a man younger than 45 in good health and CMV-seropositive.

This chain links TRBV11-1 with TRBJ1-2; D is uncertain. Trimming left V 3 bases short and J 6 bases short, with 14 bases between. The germline V gene encodes CDR1 SGHAT and CDR2 FQDESV (reference sequence). CDR3 length: 14 amino acids. The CDR3: CASSLFAVSHGYTF. CDR3 DNA sequence: TGTGCCAGCAGCTTGTTTGCGGTTTCCCATGGCTACACCTTC. Full variable domain (remainder filled in from reference TRBV11-1 and TRBJ1-2): EAEVAQSPRYKITEKSQAVAFWCDPISGHATLYWYRQILGQGPELLVQFQDESVVDDSQLPKDRFSAERLKGVDSTLKIQPAELGDSAMYLCASSLFAVSHGYTFGSGTRLTVV.

The sample holds one count of this clone. This rearrangement joins TRBV7-9 to TRBJ2-7, with TRBD1 matching over 7 bases. Germline CDR1 is SEHNR and CDR2 is FQNEAQ (reference sequence). The CDR3 sequence is 16 residues long. With V trimmed by 1 base and J by 4 bases, 10 bases remained unmatched. CDR3 loop: CASSLEGQGVFYEQYF. In DNA, the CDR3 is TGTGCCAGCAGCTTAGAGGGCCAGGGGGTATTTTACGAGCAGTACTTC.

The chain employs TRBV11-2 and TRBJ2-1; D is possibly TRBD1 (5 bases). V was shortened by 6 bases and J by 6 bases, with 18 bases between the two germline ends. The CDR3 sequence is 15 residues long. Germline V gene lookup returns CDR1 SGHAT and CDR2 FQNNGV. Written as DNA, the CDR3 is TGTGCCAGCAGTTCGGGTCAGGGCTCTTTCAATGAGCAGTTCTTC. Encoded protein: CASSSGQGSFNEQFF.

The chain joins TRBV27 to TRBJ2-3; no definite D call. V gave up 2 bases and J gave up 14 bases, with 17 bases separating them. This CDR3 region has 13 residues. The germline V gene encodes CDR1 MNHEY and CDR2 SMNVEV (reference sequence). CDR3 sequence (DNA): TGTGCCAGCAGTTTAAGTGCTATGGTCCCCCTGTATTTT. Translation: CASSLSAMVPLYF.

As regards this clone: This sample also contains other DNA sequences that code for the same CDR3. V gene TRBV27 combines with J gene TRBJ2-5, with 8 bases fitting TRBD1. Germline values: CDR1 MNHEY, CDR2 SMNVEV (reference sequence). The CDR3 loop spans 15 amino acids. The V segment lost 4 bases and the J segment 5 bases; nucleotides outside the gene matches: 9. CDR3 sequence (DNA): TGTGCCAGCAGTTCCGGGACAGGTGGTGTGGAGACCCAGTACTTC. The encoded protein is CASSSGTGGVETQYF.